Only a few counts were recorded for the clone carrying this T cell receptor (beta chain). The data are from a study of CD8+ T cells in alopecia areata. Germline V gene lookup returns CDR1 SQVTM and CDR2 ANQGSEA. This CDR3 is 11 amino acids long. V dropped 7 bases and J dropped 5 bases, with 11 bases sitting between them. Isolated RNA was reverse transcribed into cDNA used as the sequencing template. The data were produced by immunoSEQ multiplex PCR, yet TCRdb's version contains in-frame clones alone and is incomplete. The sample includes some 190,000 clones, less than 70% seen only once; the top ten take roughly 1.3%. The treatment here: oral pan-JAK inhibitor, 5-10 mg twice daily. Both CD4+ and CD8+ T cells were separated by sorting PBMCs.

This clonotype was obtained from a human donor with alopecia areata. The material sequenced was CD4+ T cells sorted from blood, taken at approximately week 50, from a patient treated with tofacitinib. The genes are TRBV29-1 and TRBJ1-2; D unresolved. In DNA, the CDR3 is TGCAGCGCCAAGGGCCCGTATGGCTACACCTTC. Protein product: CSAKGPYGYTF.